This T cell receptor (beta chain) is drawn from a study of shared clonotypes between healthy human individuals (TCRdb year 2020). Looking at the study overall: The cohort comprised a couple of women and a few men aged 18 to 49 years. For each donor, CD4 naive and CD4 memory were each run on three plates, CD8 naive on two plates, and CD8 memory on one plate. Blood TCR repertoires of roughly five healthy adults were deeply sequenced to estimate repertoire size and the extent of clonotype sharing between individuals. To increase sequencing depth and limit assay-specific biases, TCR repertoire library preparation and sequencing were carried out by different laboratories using diverse techniques. Leukapheresis yielded between about 0.94 and 9.5 billion PBMCs per donor.

Via the germline V gene (reference sequence), CDR1 is PRHDT and CDR2 FYEKMQ. From the cysteine through the phenylalanine, the CDR3 covers 13 amino acids. Of the read, only the CDR3 DNA is kept; its 39 bases are in frame from base 1. V is pruned by 6 bases and J by 6 bases, leaving 6 bases of the junction without a gene match. Overall results and qualifications from the work: Only blood was sampled, and tissue TCR repertoires likely differ from those in blood. Incomplete sequencing was indicated by rarefaction of sorted-subset datasets, despite the large sequencing depth. Compared with non-shared clonotypes, clonotypes shared by all four sorted-subset donors had higher generation probabilities. Pairwise subsampling led to the expectation that sequencing depth would affect the degree of clonotype sharing among donors. Across four donors, approximately 5% of naive CD4, more than 3% of naive CD8, around 2.1% of memory CD4, and over 0.35% of memory CD8 clonotypes were shared. The genetic and exposure-history diversity represented was limited by the small number of donors. Estimated clonotype richness was generally larger for naive than for memory subsets.

The donors were healthy, HIV-negative adults who had no recently reported acute infections or vaccinations. Every donor was a Caucasian adult living in Nashville, Tennessee, USA. CD4+ T cells were enriched by magnetic negative selection, after which naive cells were positively selected on CD45RA and the negative fraction was taken as the memory subset. Blood was collected by leukapheresis, and PBMCs were isolated by Ficoll-Histopaque density gradient centrifugation and then cryopreserved in liquid nitrogen vapor phase. Analytical flow cytometry was used to check the purity and quantity of each magnetically sorted T cell population. From each sorted fraction, genomic DNA was isolated and quantified by UV absorbance on a Nanodrop 2000c. TCR CDR3 regions were amplified from genomic DNA by multiplex PCR using the deep immunoSEQ assay. Extracted genomic DNA from each cell subset was spread evenly across all wells of several immunoSEQ 96-well plates, with each plate serving as a replicate. For sorted subsets, roughly 190 ng of genomic DNA, equivalent to some 33,000 T cell genomes, went into each replicate PCR. The purified libraries were quantified using a Qubit 3.0 fluorometer, sized with a Bioanalyzer 2100, and then quantified again using the KAPA Library Quantification kit. Each immunoSEQ 96-well plate was sequenced on its own single-read 150-cycle Illumina NextSeq 550 flow cell. Per the source publication's procedure: Because the immunoSEQ output held only junctional sequences and lacked quality scores, the filtering could not match the filtering applied to full-length reads. To assign V/J genes and CDR3, sequences were annotated using PyIR, a Python wrapper for IgBLAST v1.9, with IMGT germline references. Reads with weak V/J assignments (E-value above 1e-6), missing CDR3, stop codons, out-of-frame junctions, or ambiguous translated residues were removed. A V3J clonotype was defined by an identical inferred V gene, J gene, and CDR3 amino acid sequence. Percentage overlap between repertoires was calculated by dividing the number of shared unique clonotypes by the size of the smaller repertoire. Repertoire richness was assessed with RTK rarefaction, the Chao1 estimator, and Recon v2.1 estimates of unobserved clonotypes. OLGA was used to compute generation probabilities for all TCRbeta clonotypes that the gDNA method yielded from a handful of donors. The table comes from immuneACCESS by way of TCRdb, which keeps in-frame sequences with V and J called. Part of the clones is missing from these tables; in studies checked, under half for an unresolved V gene and the rest for unknown reasons. V and J calls and clone size come straight from that table; D and trimming were deduced from the DNA. Recorded for this sample are 2 million or so clones; roughly 95% of them occurred a single time. The leading ten clones occupy around 0.13% of the sample.

This clone was recorded once. Its antigen remains unidentified. The record has no base qualities; no much larger clone is one base away. The sequenced sample was naive CD4+ T cells sorted from blood. The sample's cell subset or site label, decoded: CD45RA+ positively selected. This TCR came from a man aged 18 to 35 in good health. Here the chain combines TRBV13 and TRBJ2-7, with 9 bases aligning to TRBD1. The CDR3 region reads CASRQQGAGEQYF. The DNA sequence reads TGTGCCAGCAGGCAACAGGGGGCGGGCGAGCAGTACTTC.